This note documents a single TCR beta chain sequence. What this receptor recognizes is not known. Per-base quality was not reported, and no clone a single base away is much larger than it. The source of the sample is a study of cytomegalovirus exposure and HLA in healthy donors (dated 2017 in TCRdb). Study-level background: According to an earlier analysis of 550 to 750 of the donors, 150 million to 200 million T cells yielded over 90 million unique TCR beta sequences and around 300 Gb of sequence data. In a later genetic analysis, genome-wide SNP genotypes for about 65% of the roughly 670 donors were used, and that subset was treated as a discovery cohort. Rather than using new phenotypic data, the later analysis identified candidate immune exposures from TCR beta sequences and from how often those sequences occurred across donors. Among 350 to 400 genotyped donors of the cohort, an average of about 240,000 unique TCR beta nucleotide sequences were sequenced per donor, roughly 20% of them non-productive. Among the roughly 400 genotyped donors, 81% belonged to the genetic ancestry cluster associated with self-reported Caucasian donors. In a later analysis, previously published TCR beta repertoires from roughly 710 donors were re-analyzed and high-resolution HLA genotyping was added so that TCR occurrence patterns could be studied. About five DR-DQ haplotypes were treated as single units for association and clustering because of strong linkage in the cohort. The study combined high-throughput TCR immunosequencing, statistical association of individual TCRs with disease status, and machine learning to predict cytomegalovirus infection status. The T cell repertoires of 550 to 850 subjects were profiled by immunosequencing and related to cytomegalovirus serostatus. The number of typed donors differed by locus: 629-630 for A, B, C, DRB1 and DQB1; approximately 540 for DQA1; fewer than 610 for DPA1; and about 470 for DPB1. Class I and class II HLA loci were covered by the typing at four-digit resolution. Alongside the repertoire data, information on donor age, sex, ethnicity and CMV serostatus was compiled. An earlier analysis of 450 to 750 of the donors used high-throughput TCR beta sequencing to judge whether each TCR beta V gene segment behaved as functional or pseudogenic. Approximately 300 gigabases of sequencing data and around 88 million unique TCR sequences made up an early release that covered some 640 HLA-typed donors. Every discovery cohort repertoire had been produced on one sequencing platform. Besides the first cohort of roughly 640 subjects, a separate validation cohort made up of over 100 different subjects was used. The study was designed to test whether signatures of past pathogen exposure could be identified by cataloging public T cell receptors.

Trimming costs V 7 bases and J 8 bases, and their ends lie 17 bases apart. The CDR3 spans 13 residues, from the cysteine through the phenylalanine. The DNA shown is the 39-base CDR3, in frame from base 1. Sequences MNHNS (CDR1) and SASEGT (CDR2) are obtained from the germline V gene. In total, approximately 700 healthy bone marrow donors made up the cohort. All cohort members were sampled while nominally healthy, although unrecorded immune exposures were likely present. The donor was CMV seronegative and belonged to the group of 352 seronegative cohort members. Each donor provided a peripheral blood sample, and peripheral blood mononuclear cells were used for TCR beta sequencing. The Qiagen DNeasy Blood Extraction Kit was used to extract genomic DNA from the blood cell samples. Here is what the overall study found, with its caveats: The study gave a list of around 170 TCR beta chains associated with cytomegalovirus. Compared with the approximately 710-donor mean, donors in an Asian-associated ancestry cluster had fewer N-insertions in productive TCRs, according to a later genetic analysis. Only TCR beta chains were sequenced in this cohort, and the absence of alpha or paired-chain data limited detectable features. The presence/absence analyses assumed that sequencing depth was roughly uniform across donors, and that assumption may not be true. Some IMGT-functional V segments, including TRBV6-2 and TRBV6-3, could not be distinguished by the 87-base-pair reads and were therefore excluded. When HLA alleles, especially DR and DQ, strongly co-occurred, TCR associations were difficult to assign to individual alleles. A group of highly shared sequence variants was considered likely to be a technical artifact of the sequencing pipeline. HLA typing was unavailable for some donors at each locus, so association tests used only the typed subset. Because counts were too low, about 18 rarely observed V segments, including chromosome 9 orphons, were excluded from the earlier analysis of 587 of the donors. A further reported finding was that TCR beta sequences accurately predicted the HLA-A and HLA-B alleles for most subjects in the first cohort. It was suggested by the authors that the approach could potentially be generalized to other disease states and immunological phenotypes. In an earlier analysis of 450 to 750 of the donors, most TCR beta V segments appeared in productive rearrangements about 90% or about 30% of the time, broadly matching IMGT annotations. At a false discovery rate of 0.05, a later analysis linked about 16,000 TCR beta sequences to specific HLA alleles. The classifier was reported to diagnose cytomegalovirus status with high specificity and sensitivity in both the original cohort and the validation cohort. Linkage disequilibrium might explain the correlated functional status among segregating V segments, but an unknown experimental factor could not be excluded. V-gene and J-gene trimming of TCR beta chains was associated with a missense DCLRE1C variant in a later genetic analysis, and the association was replicated in an independent cohort. A later analysis reported that several top co-occurrence clusters appeared linked to parvovirus B19, influenza, CMV and Epstein-Barr virus. In vitro tests confirmed that a few of the cytomegalovirus-associated TCR beta chains recognize cytomegalovirus antigens. A later analysis found that TCR association rates varied across HLA loci, with DRB1 alleles showing the most associated TCRs and HLA-C alleles the fewest. Immune exposure information for the cohort was limited to CMV serostatus. Most CMV-associated TCR beta chains appeared to be HLA-restricted in a later analysis, and the HLA associations seemed to be driven largely by CMV exposure. A later analysis found that HLA-associated TCR beta chains were more clonally expanded and had lower generation probabilities than equally common non-associated chains. Most TCR sequences were observed very rarely across donors, whereas some public TCRs were present in many individuals.

Library prep was done by the immunoSEQ multiplex PCR assay. The multiplex PCR relied on a mix of 60 forward primers for TCR Vbeta segments and 13 reverse primers for TCR Jbeta segments. The CDR3 region of rearranged TCR beta genes was amplified from genomic DNA by a multiplex PCR assay. On the Illumina HiSeq System, the amplified TCR beta libraries were sequenced as 87-base-pair reads. The source study handled its data this way. Across the 700 or so repertoires, a later analysis counted roughly 84 million unique TCR beta chains, roughly 11 million of which were shared by at least two donors. To remove PCR and sequencing errors, raw reads were error-corrected and collapsed into unique sequences using a nearest-neighbor algorithm that merged closely related sequences. To assign V, D and J gene segments, CDR3 sequences were aligned to IMGT reference sequences. Each retained sequence needed at least a six-nucleotide match to both a V gene segment and a J gene segment. Rearrangements were called productive when the CDR3 lacked stop codons and stayed in frame with V and J; all others were non-productive. Following IMGT convention, CDR3 was defined as the stretch from the second conserved V-encoded cysteine up to the conserved J-encoded phenylalanine. In an earlier analysis of 550 to 650 of the donors, sequences lacking an unambiguous match to a single V gene segment were excluded. An earlier analysis of about 590 of the donors classified V segments as functional when productive rearrangements were above 56.7% and as segregating when the standard deviation between donors was above 5%. A statistical classification framework was developed to diagnose cytomegalovirus status using the catalog of TCR beta chain sequences. In a later analysis, V and J genes were assigned by comparing TCR nucleotide sequences against IMGT/GENE-DB human TR gene sequences. The TCRdist pipeline was used in a later analysis to assign CDR3 sequences and most-parsimonious VDJ recombination scenarios. A later analysis defined each TCR beta chain by its CDR3 amino acid sequence plus V-gene family, and excluded reads lacking a unique V-gene family. To address suspected cross-contamination and a sequencing artifact, a later analysis removed approximately 590 highly shared, low-generation-probability nucleotide sequences. In a later analysis, a clonal expansion index for each public chain was calculated from normalized within-repertoire ranks of inferred template counts. A later analysis computed generation probabilities with a VDJ recombination model fitted to out-of-frame rearrangements, and checked the results against IGoR. Hypergeometric tests were used in a later analysis to score TCR-TCR, TCR-HLA and TCR-CMV co-occurrence, with a repertoire-size bias correction applied to the TCR pairs. In a later analysis, false discovery rates were estimated by permuting HLA or CMV assignments 20 times. A later analysis grouped co-occurring TCRs with DBSCAN, adding TCRdist sequence similarity when clustering within HLA-allele-positive subsets. Co-occurrence clustering excluded repertoires with fewer than 30,000 or more than 120,000 public chains, plus five with anomalous nucleotide sharing. Sourced from immuneACCESS, this table was stored by TCRdb with only in-frame sequences that have V and J called. A share of the clones is absent; for the studies checked, an unresolved V gene accounts for under half, and the remainder has no known explanation. Clonal size and the V and J genes are those of that table, whereas D and trimming came from the DNA. The sample includes roughly 110,000 clones, with 70% to 80% observed a single time. The ten most abundant clones make up roughly 0.79% of the sample.

Source material: PBMCs. In this chain, TRBV6-1 is recombined with TRBJ1-2; TRBD1 is a weak D gene call, 5 bases matching. The sequence derives from a boy aged 5-17 years in good health and CMV-seronegative. The DNA reads as follows: TGTGCCAGCAAAATTCTCGGGGGGGGAGGCTACACCTTC. This translates into CASKILGGGGYTF.